This T cell receptor (beta chain) was sequenced during a study of molecular identifiers for immune sequencing clone quantification. A single record per CDR3 protein comes from TCRdb applying MiXCR to the PCR reads. The sample lists some 590,000 distinct CDR3 sequences; roughly 23% were seen once. This clonotype occurred a few times. This CDR3 comprises 16 residues. Germline V lookup: CDR1 SGHNT, CDR2 YYREEE (reference sequence). The V end was cut by 3 bases, the J end by 6 bases, with 21 bases between. Sequenced: naive CD8+ T cells from blood, with Jurkat cell RNA spiked in. The subset denotes: FACS-sorted CD8+CD4-CCR7+CD45RA+ naive T cells. The V and J genes are TRBV5-4 and TRBJ1-2; D is possibly TRBD1 (6 bases). The sequence derives from a human donor in good health. Some libraries in this study had Jurkat cell RNA spiked in. This chain's CDR3 is CASSYNIGQTQNGYTF. Here the CDR3 DNA reads TGTGCCAGCAGCTACAACATAGGACAGACGCAAAATGGCTACACCTTC. Full variable domain (remainder filled in from reference TRBV5-4 and TRBJ1-2): ETGVTQSPTHLIKTRGQQVTLRCSSQSGHNTVSWYQQALGQGPQFIFQYYREEENGRGNFPPRFSGLQFPNYSSELNVNALELDDSALYLCASSYNIGQTQNGYTFGSGTRLTVV.